The following is a T cell receptor beta chain sequence with its context. The antigen is not known. The data originate from a study of shared clonotypes between healthy human individuals. Regarding the study as a whole: Larger richness was generally estimated for naive than memory subsets. A small donor pool kept down the genetic and exposure-history diversity that was represented.

The germline gives CDR1 SNHLY, CDR2 FYNNEI. The CDR3 is 13 residues long. The V end lost 8 bases, the J end lost 7 bases, and 17 bases lay between the germline ends. Every donor was a Caucasian adult from Nashville, Tennessee. The table came from immunoSEQ multiplex PCR; TCRdb's copy has only in-frame clones and leaves some out. The sample lists roughly 2.6 million clones; approximately 90% were seen once. The source is a man between 18 and 35 years old in good health. The chain is built from TRBV2 and TRBJ1-2; no clear D. Specimen: naive CD4+ T cells sorted from blood. Subset denoted: CD45RA+ positively selected. The CDR3 DNA reads TGTGCCAGCGAAGACCCTGCACGCATTGGCTACACCTTC. It yields the protein CASEDPARIGYTF.